Listed below are T cell receptor beta chains from one sample, sequenced in a study of neurological immune-mediated disorders. Via MiXCR, TCRdb re-called the 5' RACE reads, giving one row per CDR3 protein. The sample includes under 130,000 distinct CDR3 sequences, approximately 11% of them seen just once. The sequencing input was PBMCs. The receptors originated from a female donor with HTLV-1-associated myelopathy (HAM/TSP). Each CDR3 is given with its conserved first and last residue. D genes are given only for firm matches. The listing skips clone size in some rows; elsewhere it reads once, few, many or a size class.

J gene | clone size | D gene | V gene | CDR3 DNA | CDR3 protein
TRBJ2-7 | many | - | TRBV7-2 | TGTGCCAGCAGCTTACTTTCTCGTGTAAGGGGTTCCAGCATAACCTACGAGCAGTACTTC | CASSLLSRVRGSSITYEQYF
TRBJ1-1 | - | - | TRBV5-1 | TGCGCCAGCAGTCAGACCCCTTTAGGGGGTGAAGCTTTCTTT | CASSQTPLGGEAFF
TRBJ1-1 | many | TRBD1 | TRBV29-1 | TGCAGCGTTGAAAAGGGACAGGGGGCATCTGAAGCTTTCTTT | CSVEKGQGASEAFF
TRBJ2-7 | - | TRBD1 | TRBV6-1 | TGTGCCAGCAAGATAGCGGACAGGGTCCTTTACGAGCAGTACTTC | CASKIADRVLYEQYF
TRBJ2-3 | many | - | TRBV10-3 | TGTGCCATCAGGAAGGGGGAACTAGCCATCACAGATACGCAGTATTTT | CAIRKGELAITDTQYF
TRBJ2-7 | - | - | TRBV9 | TGTGCCAGCAGCGTAGAGAGGGATACCTCAGTCTACGAGCAGTACTTC | CASSVERDTSVYEQYF
TRBJ2-1 | few | - | TRBV24-1 | TGTGCCACCAGTGTAGGGGCAGGATACAATGAGCAGTTCTTC | CATSVGAGYNEQFF
TRBJ2-7 | many | TRBD2 | TRBV20-1 | TGCAGTGCCCCCGTCGGGGGGGCTTCCTACGAGCAGTACTTC | CSAPVGGASYEQYF
TRBJ2-7 | many | TRBD2 | TRBV20-1 | TGCAGTGCTAGCTATCTAGCGGGGTACGAGCAGTACTTC | CSASYLAGYEQYF
TRBJ2-5 | - | - | TRBV4-1 | TGCGCCAGCAGCCCCCTACCCCAAGAGACCCAGTACTTC | CASSPLPQETQYF
TRBJ1-1 | few | - | TRBV7-8 | TGTGCCAGCAGCTTAGCGCGGCAGAACACTGAAGCTTTCTTT | CASSLARQNTEAFF
TRBJ2-3 | many | - | TRBV5-1 | TGCGCCAGCAGCTTGGGTGGGGGCTCCTTCACAGATACGCAGTATTTT | CASSLGGGSFTDTQYF
TRBJ1-2 | - | - | TRBV18 | TGTGCCAGCTCAACGGACGGGAACTATGGCTACACCTTC | CASSTDGNYGYTF
TRBJ2-4 | many | - | TRBV5-1 | TGCGCCAGCAGCTCGGACGGTATTCAGTACTTC | CASSSDGIQYF
TRBJ2-3 | many | - | TRBV5-1 | TGCGCCAGCAGCTTGGTAACAGGGAAAGCTAGCACAGATACGCAGTATTTT | CASSLVTGKASTDTQYF
TRBJ2-2 | few | - | TRBV7-7 | TGTGCCAGCATCACGGCCGGGGAGCTGTTTTTT | CASITAGELFF
TRBJ2-3 | many | - | TRBV7-2 | TGTGCCAGCAGCCTGGGGAACAGGGCCAGCACAGATACGCAGTATTTT | CASSLGNRASTDTQYF
TRBJ1-3 | many | - | TRBV6-1 | TGTGCCAGCAGTGAATCGAATGGAAACACCATATATTTT | CASSESNGNTIYF
TRBJ2-1 | many | - | TRBV5-1 | TGCGCCAGCAGCATTGGGATGAACAATGAGCAGTTCTTC | CASSIGMNNEQFF
TRBJ2-5 | many | - | TRBV7-8 | TGTGCCAGCGGCCCCGAGGCGGGAGAGACCCAGTACTTC | CASGPEAGETQYF
TRBJ2-7 | many | TRBD1 | TRBV5-5 | TGTGCCAGCAGCTCCGGGACAGGCCCCTACGAGCAGTACTTC | CASSSGTGPYEQYF
TRBJ2-1 | few | - | TRBV7-3 | TGTGCCAGCAGCCCAACCTCGAACAATGAGCAGTTCTTC | CASSPTSNNEQFF
TRBJ2-1 | many | - | TRBV6-5 | TGTGCCAGCAGTTACGGGACCTTAGAGCAGTTCTTC | CASSYGTLEQFF
TRBJ1-1 | many | - | TRBV27 | TGTGCCAGCAGTTTCAAAACCCAGGGGATGAACACTGAAGCTTTCTTT | CASSFKTQGMNTEAFF
TRBJ1-1 | - | - | TRBV5-1 | TGCGCCGGCAGCTCGTCCCTACCAACGAACACTGAAGCTTTCTTT | CAGSSSLPTNTEAFF
TRBJ2-3 | many | TRBD2 | TRBV7-2 | TGTGCCAGCATCAACCGGGGGGGGCGAGATACGCAGTATTTT | CASINRGGRDTQYF
TRBJ2-3 | many | - | TRBV28 | TGTGCCACCCAGCTGGTGTGGTCTAGCACAGATACGCAGTATTTT | CATQLVWSSTDTQYF
TRBJ2-1 | many | - | TRBV7-9 | TGTGCCAGCAGACCGAGGACTTATGAGCAGTTCTTC | CASRPRTYEQFF
TRBJ2-1 | many | - | TRBV24-1 | TGTGCCACCAGTGATAGTGGCAGGGAGAACAATGAGCAGTTCTTC | CATSDSGRENNEQFF
TRBJ2-7 | few | - | TRBV5-1 | TGCGCCAGCAGCGGCCCCGGGACGGAAACCTACGAGCAGTACTTC | CASSGPGTETYEQYF
TRBJ1-3 | many | - | TRBV5-1 | TGCGCCAGCACCCCGGGAGGGACGAGCTCTGGAAACACCATATATTTT | CASTPGGTSSGNTIYF
TRBJ2-2 | - | TRBD2 | TRBV7-2 | TGTGCCAGCAGCCAAAGGACTAGCGGGGCCGGGGAGCTGTTTTTT | CASSQRTSGAGELFF
TRBJ1-5 | - | - | TRBV18 | TGTGCCAGCTCAGTGGACAGAAATCAGCCCCAGCATTTT | CASSVDRNQPQHF
TRBJ1-6 | many | - | TRBV28 | TGTGCCAGCAGTGTTGATTGGGCTAATTCACCCCTCCACTTT | CASSVDWANSPLHF
TRBJ1-4 | - | TRBD1 | TRBV7-6 | TGTGCCAGCAGCAGAGGGGGCGGCGAAAAACTGCTTTTC | CASSRGGGEKLLF
TRBJ2-7 | many | - | TRBV18 | TGTGCCAGCTCACCAAGTAACGCAGGGTCCGAGCAGTACTTC | CASSPSNAGSEQYF
TRBJ1-2 | many | - | TRBV9 | TGTGCCAGCAGCGACATCCTGGAAGGTATTGGAAATGGCTACACCTTC | CASSDILEGIGNGYTF
TRBJ2-2 | - | - | TRBV10-3 | TGTGTCATCAGCAGGGACGGGAACACCGTGGAGCTGTTTTTT | CVISRDGNTVELFF
TRBJ2-3 | many | TRBD2 | TRBV5-6 | TGTGCCAGCTCGCGGACTAGCGGTCGAGGCGGGCAGTATTTT | CASSRTSGRGGQYF
TRBJ2-3 | many | - | TRBV5-5 | TGTGCCAGCAGCGCCTCGGGACACAGCACAGATACGCAGTATTTT | CASSASGHSTDTQYF
TRBJ2-1 | few | - | TRBV12-5 | TGTGCTAGTGGTTTGGTTGGGGGTTCGGCCCGGGGCCGCTTC | CASGLVGGSARGRF